The 23 T cell receptor beta chains below were found in one sample sequenced in a study of shared clonotypes between healthy human individuals. Assay: immunoSEQ multiplex PCR; the TCRdb copy retains only in-frame clones and omits some. Of roughly 2,300,000 clones detected, 92% appear once; the ten largest clones hold approximately 0.39%. The sequenced sample consisted of naive CD4+ T cells from PBMCs. Subset reported: CD45RA+ positively selected. The receptors come from a man aged 18 to 35 in good health. Some clones in this sample may be carry-over from other donors' samples.

The rearrangement joins TRBV4-1 to TRBJ1-2; TRBD1 matches at 10 bases. Germline V gene data show CDR1 as MGHRA and CDR2 as YSYEKL. The CDR3 has 14 residues. V gave up 4 bases and J gave up 5 bases; unmatched junction bases: 4. The CDR3 DNA sequence: TGCGCCAGCAGCCGGGGACAGGGGAGGTATGGCTACACCTTC. Amino acids: CASSRGQGRYGYTF.

The chain combines TRBV27 with TRBJ1-4; D gene uncertain. The ends were cut back, 6 bases at V and 0 bases at J, with 14 bases in the middle. The CDR3 spans 16 residues. Germline V gene data show CDR1 as MNHEY and CDR2 as SMNVEV (reference sequence). In nucleotides, the CDR3 is TGTGCCAGCAGCTCTTTTCTGAGGGCAACTAATGAAAAACTGTTTTTT. It specifies CASSSFLRATNEKLFF.

The CDR3 coding sequence is TGTGCCAGCACTAATGGGGCCGATAACTATGGCTACACCTTC. Residues: CASTNGADNYGYTF. The chain combines TRBV5-6 with TRBJ1-2; TRBD1 is a possible D gene (5 bases). The CDR3 runs to 14 residues. V was cut by 6 bases and J by 1 base, with 13 bases left in between. CDR1 SGHDT and CDR2 YYEEEE come from the germline V gene.

This clone has a single count. V and J are TRBV4-1 and TRBJ2-2; 11 bases match TRBD2. This CDR3 region has 18 residues. The germline V gene encodes CDR1 MGHRA and CDR2 YSYEKL. V shed 4 bases and J 6 bases; nucleotides not matched to a gene: 13. DNA for the CDR3: TGCGCCAGCAGCCGTAGGGACCTACTAGCGGGAGACTCCGGGGAGCTGTTTTTT. It specifies CASSRRDLLAGDSGELFF.

Concerning this clone itself: Other DNA sequences from this sample encode an identical CDR3 as well. V is TRBV27 and J is TRBJ2-7; D unclear. This CDR3 region has 13 residues. Trimming pared 3 bases from V and 3 bases from J, leaving 9 bases between. The V gene's germline CDR1 is MNHEY and CDR2 SMNVEV (reference sequence). The CDR3 is CASSLSPGYEQYF. The CDR3 DNA follows: TGTGCCAGCAGTTTGTCTCCGGGCTACGAGCAGTACTTC.

The J gene is TRBJ1-2, the V gene TRBV7-2; D gene ambiguous. The CDR3 consists of 15 residues. Germline V lookup: CDR1 SGHTA, CDR2 FQGNSA. V was clipped by 2 bases and J by 2 bases, with 12 bases between them. The CDR3 sequence: CASSLMRTENYGYTF. The CDR3 DNA follows: TGTGCCAGCAGCTTAATGCGGACGGAGAACTATGGCTACACCTTC. Full variable domain (rest looked up from reference TRBV7-2 and TRBJ1-2): GAGVSQSPSNKVTEKGKDVELRCDPISGHTALYWYRQSLGQGLEFLIYFQGNSAPDKSGLPSDRFSAERTGGSVSTLTIQRTQQEDSAVYLCASSLMRTENYGYTFGSGTRLTVV.

The gene calls are TRBV30 and TRBJ1-1; no firm D call. The V gene's germline CDR1 is GTSNPN and CDR2 SVGIG (reference sequence). The CDR3 is made up of 13 amino acids. Trimming took off 2 bases at V and 4 bases at J, with 11 bases between the two ends. CDR3 in DNA: TGTGCCTGGAGTCCCTCCCTGACCACTGAAGCTTTCTTT. Translating it yields CAWSPSLTTEAFF.

With regard to this clone: Other DNA sequences in this sample translate to the same CDR3. The gene calls are TRBV28 and TRBJ2-6; no clear D. Germline V CDR1 and CDR2: MDHEN, SYDVKM. The CDR3 extends over 15 amino acids. With 6 bases removed from V and 0 bases from J, the gap between germline ends came to 9 bases. This CDR3 is CASSSPYSGANVLTF. DNA for the CDR3: TGTGCCAGCAGCTCCCCGTACTCTGGGGCCAACGTCCTGACTTTC.

About this clone: The sample holds other DNA sequences that translate to the same CDR3. The V and J genes are TRBV27 and TRBJ2-1, with D possibly TRBD1 on 6 matching bases. Germline V gives CDR1 MNHEY, CDR2 SMNVEV (reference sequence). This CDR3 has 14 residues. V gave up 5 bases and J gave up 2 bases, with 10 bases separating them. CDR3: CASSLPGAYNEQFF. As DNA, the CDR3 is TGTGCCAGCAGTCTCCCAGGGGCCTACAATGAGCAGTTCTTC.

This sequence joins TRBV5-1 and TRBJ2-1; TRBD1 matches 7 bases. Trimming took 0 bases from V and 6 from J; bases not matched to a gene: 9. The V gene's germline CDR1 is SGHRS and CDR2 YFSETQ. The CDR3 has 16 residues. CDR3 nucleotides: TGCGCCAGCAGCTTGGTAGCGCAGGGGGTTAGCAATGAGCAGTTCTTC. Its translation: CASSLVAQGVSNEQFF.

This chain connects TRBV5-1 to TRBJ2-3; possible D gene TRBD2, 5 bases. The V gene's germline CDR1 is SGHRS and CDR2 YFSETQ. Trimming took off 0 bases at V and 4 bases at J, with 12 bases between the two ends. The CDR3 consists of 15 residues. In nucleotides, the CDR3 is TGCGCCAGCAGCTTGGTGGCGGGTTTGGCAGATACGCAGTATTTT. Residues: CASSLVAGLADTQYF. Combining the CDR3 with reference TRBV5-1 and TRBJ2-3 gives the whole variable domain KAGVTQTPRYLIKTRGQQVTLSCSPISGHRSVSWYQQTPGQGLQFLFEYFSETQRNKGNFPGRFSGRQFSNSRSEMNVSTLELGDSALYLCASSLVAGLADTQYFGPGTRLTVL.

The chain is built from TRBV28 and TRBJ1-5, with 8 bases lining up with TRBD1. Germline CDR1 MDHEN, CDR2 SYDVKM. There are 15 residues in the CDR3. Germline trimming cut 7 bases from V and 2 bases from J; bases unmatched to any gene: 7. The CDR3 DNA reads TGTGCCAGCATACAGGGGGGTGATGGCAATCAGCCCCAGCATTTT. This codes for CASIQGGDGNQPQHF.

As concerns this clone: Other DNA sequences within the sample encode an identical CDR3. The chain recombines TRBV6-1 with TRBJ1-1; D is undetermined. With 4 bases removed from V and 1 base from J, the gap between germline ends came to 10 bases. The V gene's germline CDR1 is MNHNS and CDR2 SASEGT. The CDR3 consists of 14 residues. This chain's CDR3 is CASSGRATNTEAFF. CDR3 DNA: TGTGCCAGCAGTGGTAGGGCCACGAACACTGAAGCTTTCTTT.

About this clone: At the DNA level, this CDR3 is encoded by other sequences in the same sample as well. The chain links TRBV28 to TRBJ2-1; 11 positions match TRBD2. With 6 bases clipped from V and 4 bases from J, the junction kept 8 bases outside the gene matches. This CDR3 is 16 amino acids long. The germline V gene has CDR1 MDHEN and CDR2 SYDVKM. The DNA of the CDR3 is TGTGCCAGCAGAGAAGGCGGGACTAGCGGTTACAATGAGCAGTTCTTC. Protein product: CASREGGTSGYNEQFF.

The chain recombines TRBV5-1 with TRBJ1-6; D is ambiguous. This CDR3 has 15 residues. V lost 9 bases and J 8 bases, leaving 21 bases between the germline ends. The germline V gene encodes CDR1 SGHRS and CDR2 YFSETQ. CDR3 nucleotides: TGCGCCAACAACCTCGTGGCCATCGGGTATTCACCCCTCCACTTT. Translating gives CANNLVAIGYSPLHF. Together with reference TRBV5-1 and TRBJ1-6, the CDR3 gives the full variable domain: KAGVTQTPRYLIKTRGQQVTLSCSPISGHRSVSWYQQTPGQGLQFLFEYFSETQRNKGNFPGRFSGRQFSNSRSEMNVSTLELGDSALYLCANNLVAIGYSPLHFGNGTRLTVT.

The chain links TRBV6-1 to TRBJ2-5; the match to TRBD1 covers 9 bases. V dropped 1 base and J dropped 5; count of bases not matched to a gene: 11. This CDR3 has 17 residues. CDR1 and CDR2 (germline): MNHNS, SASEGT. As DNA, the CDR3 is TGTGCCAGCAGTGAAGGGGTGGACAGGGGACCTAGGGAGACCCAGTACTTC. Residues: CASSEGVDRGPRETQYF.

This clone is a singleton in its sample. This chain links TRBV15 with TRBJ1-3; the D gene is possibly TRBD1 (5 bases). Per the germline V gene, CDR1 is LNHNV and CDR2 is YYDKDF (reference sequence). V was trimmed by 7 bases and J by 4 bases, leaving 8 bases between them. This CDR3 is built from 12 residues. The CDR3 DNA is TGTGCCACCACCAGGGTCGGAAACACCATATATTTT. Translation gives CATTRVGNTIYF. Full variable domain (missing parts from reference TRBV15 and TRBJ1-3): DAMVIQNPRYQVTQFGKPVTLSCSQTLNHNVMYWYQQKSSQAPKLLFHYYDKDFNNEADTPDNFQSRRPNTSFCFLDIRSPGLGDTAMYLCATTRVGNTIYFGEGSWLTVV.

A word on this clone: Other DNA sequences of this sample code for an identical CDR3. The chain couples TRBV30 to TRBJ2-3, with 9 bases identical to TRBD2. This CDR3 is built from 14 residues. The germline V gene has CDR1 GTSNPN and CDR2 SVGIG (reference sequence). Trimming cost V 3 bases and J 2 bases; bases outside gene matches: 3. The CDR3 loop reads CAWRTSGSTDTQYF. DNA of the CDR3: TGTGCCTGGAGGACTAGCGGTTCCACAGATACGCAGTATTTT.

For this clone: Other DNA variants within this sample encode the same CDR3. V gene TRBV5-4 combines with J gene TRBJ2-1; tentative D call: TRBD2 (6 bases). V lost 7 bases, J lost 7 bases, and 6 bases lay in between. This CDR3 has 10 residues. Germline CDR1 is SGHNT and CDR2 is YYREEE (reference sequence). CDR3 amino acids: CASGRNEQFF. The CDR3, as DNA: TGTGCCAGCGGGAGGAATGAGCAGTTCTTC.

J is TRBJ1-1 and V is TRBV10-2; D remains unclear. The V gene lost 6 bases and the J gene lost 0 bases, with 11 bases spanning the gap. The CDR3 is made up of 14 amino acids. The V gene's germline CDR1 is WSHSY and CDR2 SAAADI. The CDR3: CASSEAWMNTEAFF. The CDR3 DNA sequence: TGCGCCAGCAGCGAGGCGTGGATGAACACTGAAGCTTTCTTT.

This chain connects TRBV6-1 to TRBJ2-2, with 11 bases fitting TRBD1. V dropped 10 bases and J dropped 5; count of bases not matched to a gene: 9. The CDR3 sequence is 15 residues long. CDR1 and CDR2 (germline): MNHNS, SASEGT. The CDR3 DNA reads TGTGCCATCGCGGACAGGGGGCTCGAAACCGGGGAGCTGTTTTTT. Protein: CAIADRGLETGELFF.

The CDR3 loop reads CASSLSGGPNYEQYF. CDR3 nucleotides: TGTGCCAGCAGCTTGTCAGGGGGCCCAAACTACGAGCAGTACTTC. The chain couples TRBV5-6 to TRBJ2-7; 8 bases agree with TRBD1. The CDR3 is 15 amino acids. CDR1 and CDR2 (germline): SGHDT, YYEEEE. The V and J ends lost 1 base and 3 bases, in that order; junction bases with no gene match: 6.

The V gene is TRBV4-1, the J gene TRBJ1-2; no definite D call. The CDR3 contains 14 residues. Germline CDR1 MGHRA, CDR2 YSYEKL. The ends were cut back, 0 bases at V and 4 bases at J, with 9 bases in the middle. The CDR3 bases are TGCGCCAGCAGCCAAGAGAACGGAGCCTATGGCTACACCTTC. Protein: CASSQENGAYGYTF.